Listed below are T cell receptor beta chains from one sample, sequenced in a study of T cell repertoires in cytomegalovirus infection. Each CDR3 protein is one row after TCRdb ran MiXCR on the reads. The sample carries 680,000 or so distinct CDR3 sequences, roughly a third recorded once. Sequencing was performed on PBMCs. The source is a human donor in good health (CMV status not recorded). Some clones in this sample may be carry-over from other donors' samples. CDR3s include the opening cysteine and the closing phenylalanine or tryptophan.

V,J,CDR3
TRBV6-5,TRBJ1-1,CASSYGTGGTRQNTEAFF
TRBV28,TRBJ1-2,CASSIPGRDGYTF
TRBV15,TRBJ2-1,CATSRSELLAGSSYNEQFF
TRBV7-2,TRBJ2-1,CASSSHRLGEQLF
TRBV20-1,TRBJ2-3,CSARGHWASGADTQYF
TRBV5-1,TRBJ2-7,CASSLEQGRDEQYF
TRBV11-1,TRBJ2-2,CASSSGQGAGELFF
TRBV6-6,TRBJ2-6,CASSRWDHELGANVLTF
TRBV19,TRBJ2-1,CASSLGTSVDEQFF
TRBV29-1,TRBJ2-2,CSARRQGGNTGELFF
TRBV27,TRBJ2-1,CASSSSGPYNEQFF
TRBV19,TRBJ2-1,CASSDASEQFF